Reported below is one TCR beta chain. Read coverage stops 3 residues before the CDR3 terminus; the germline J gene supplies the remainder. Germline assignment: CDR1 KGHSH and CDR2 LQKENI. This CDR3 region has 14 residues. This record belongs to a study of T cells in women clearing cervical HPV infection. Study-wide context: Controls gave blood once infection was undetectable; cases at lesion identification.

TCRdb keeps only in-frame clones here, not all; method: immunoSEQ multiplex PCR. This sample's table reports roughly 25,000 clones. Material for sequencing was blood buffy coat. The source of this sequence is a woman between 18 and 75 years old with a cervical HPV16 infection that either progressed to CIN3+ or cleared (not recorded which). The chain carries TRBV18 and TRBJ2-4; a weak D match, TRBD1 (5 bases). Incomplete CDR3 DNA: TGTGCCAGCTCACCACAGGGGCCCGCCCCTACT. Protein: CASSPQGPAPT. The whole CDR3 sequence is CASSPQGPAPTQYF.